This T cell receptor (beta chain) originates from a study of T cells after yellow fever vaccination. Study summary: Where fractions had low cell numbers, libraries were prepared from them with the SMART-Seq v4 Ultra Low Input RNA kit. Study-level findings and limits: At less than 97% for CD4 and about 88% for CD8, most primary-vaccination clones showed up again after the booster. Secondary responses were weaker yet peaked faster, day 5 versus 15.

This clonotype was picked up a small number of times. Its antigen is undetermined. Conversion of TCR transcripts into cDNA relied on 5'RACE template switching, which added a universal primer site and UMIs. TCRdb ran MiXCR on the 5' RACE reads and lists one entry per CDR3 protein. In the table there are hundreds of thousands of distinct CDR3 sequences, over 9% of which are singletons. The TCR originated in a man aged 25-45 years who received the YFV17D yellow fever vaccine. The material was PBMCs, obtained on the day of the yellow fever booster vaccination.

The CDR3 sequence: CASSLRQGLTEAFF. CDR3 bases: TGTGCCAGCAGCTTGCGACAGGGGCTCACTGAAGCTTTCTTT. This chain joins TRBV11-2 and TRBJ1-1; 8 bases align to TRBD1. Germline V gene lookup returns CDR1 SGHAT and CDR2 FQNNGV. This CDR3 spans 14 amino acids. J lost 4 bases, V lost 3 bases, and 4 bases had no gene match.